This T cell receptor (beta chain) was captured in a study of CD8 T cells in Susac syndrome. Random hexamers served to reverse transcribe roughly 0.45 to 1 ug RNA. TCRdb reprocessed the immunoSEQ multiplex PCR reads via MiXCR and lists one record per CDR3 protein. The sample holds some 99,000 distinct CDR3 sequences, around 97% seen once. CDR1 is SGDLS, CDR2 YYNGEE, per germline. CDR3 length: 17 residues. The ends lost 4 bases at V and 1 base at J; junction bases unmatched: 13. This chain uses TRBV9 with TRBJ2-7, with 8 bases aligning to TRBD2. The clonotype originates from a human donor in good health. The sequencing sample was made of CD4+ T cells from PBMCs. Written as DNA, the CDR3 is TGTGCCAGCAGCCCCCGTAGTGCTAGCGGGCCTTCCTACGAGCAGTACTTC. Translation: CASSPRSASGPSYEQYF.